The 7 T cell receptor beta chains in this list originate from one sample, sequenced in a study of CD8 T cells in Susac syndrome. RNA in amounts of roughly 0.45 to 1 ug was reverse transcribed with random hexamers. Each CDR3 protein gets one entry after TCRdb re-called the immunoSEQ multiplex PCR reads with MiXCR. The table shows about 280,000 distinct CDR3 sequences, with about 88% occurring only once. The sequencing sample was made of CD8+ T cells from PBMCs. These receptors were collected from a human donor with multiple sclerosis.

This clonotype has just a few counts. The chain is built from TRBV6-6 and TRBJ2-7; D not certain. The ends were cut back, 0 bases at V and 5 bases at J, with 8 bases in the middle. This CDR3 region has 13 residues. Germline V gives CDR1 MNHNY, CDR2 SVGAGI (reference sequence). The CDR3 reads CASSYSNGDEQYF. The CDR3 DNA is TGTGCCAGCAGTTACTCGAATGGGGACGAGCAGTACTTC.

The chain recombines TRBV20-1 with TRBJ2-5; a weak D match, TRBD2 (6 bases). V was shortened by 6 bases and J by 5 bases, with 22 bases between the two germline ends. The CDR3 contains 15 residues. CDR1 and CDR2 from the germline V gene are DFQATT and SNEGSKA (reference sequence). CDR3 bases: TGCAGTGCGCCCCCCAGGGCGACTAGAGGGGAGACCCAGTACTTC. Amino acids: CSAPPRATRGETQYF.

The chain employs TRBV9 and TRBJ2-1; D is possibly TRBD2 (5 bases). V was shortened by 4 bases and J by 1 base, with 12 bases between the two germline ends. This CDR3 region has 15 residues. Germline values: CDR1 SGDLS, CDR2 YYNGEE. The CDR3 region is CASSPMGSSYNEQFF. Written as DNA, the CDR3 is TGTGCCAGCAGCCCCATGGGGAGTTCCTACAATGAGCAGTTCTTC.

The chain links TRBV29-1 to TRBJ2-3; TRBD2 is a possible D gene (7 bases). CDR1 is SQVTM and CDR2 is ANQGSEA in the germline V gene. Trimming took 3 bases from V and 2 from J, leaving 15 bases between them. CDR3 length equals 15 residues. CDR3 amino acids: CSVEERGGSTDTQYF. CDR3 in DNA: TGCAGCGTTGAGGAAAGGGGGGGGTCCACAGATACGCAGTATTTT.

The J gene is TRBJ2-7, the V gene TRBV27; maybe TRBD2 (5 bases). CDR3 length: 16 amino acids. Trimming took off 5 bases at V and 0 bases at J, with 17 bases between the two ends. In germline, CDR1 is MNHEY, CDR2 SMNVEV (reference sequence). In nucleotides, the CDR3 is TGTGCCAGCAGTCCGTCCGCCGGGAAAAGCTCCTACGAGCAGTACTTC. The encoded protein is CASSPSAGKSSYEQYF.

V gene TRBV27 combines with J gene TRBJ2-1, with TRBD1 identical over 8 bases. The CDR3 extends over 15 amino acids. Trimming cost V 6 bases and J 0 bases; bases outside gene matches: 4. In germline, CDR1 is MNHEY, CDR2 SMNVEV (reference sequence). The CDR3 region has the DNA TGTGCCAGCAGGACCGGGACAGGCTCCTACAATGAGCAGTTCTTC. This translates into CASRTGTGSYNEQFF.

J is TRBJ2-5 and V is TRBV25-1; 11 bases match TRBD2. CDR3 size: 16 residues. The V gene end was trimmed by 6 bases and the J gene end by 1 base; junction bases not matched to a gene: 7. CDR1 MGHDK and CDR2 SYGVNS come from the germline V gene. This CDR3 is CASRQTSGVSQETQYF. The CDR3 DNA follows: TGTGCCAGCAGACAGACTAGCGGGGTTTCCCAAGAGACCCAGTACTTC.